Below are 8 T cell receptor beta chains sequenced from a single sample in a study of blood T cell repertoires in COVID-19. Clones were sequenced by immunoSEQ multiplex PCR, and TCRdb holds only the in-frame ones, with some missing. The repertoire has fewer than 400,000 clones, 75% to 90% of them found once; the top ten carry more than 5%. Sequencing input: PBMCs or T cells enriched from blood (not recorded which). All receptors come from a man aged 30 to 39 who had recovered from COVID-19.

The V gene is TRBV3-1 (or the pseudogene TRBV3-2), the J gene TRBJ1-1; D is perhaps TRBD1 (6 bases). The CDR3 is 14 residues long. V shed 3 bases and J shed 1 base, with 9 bases lying between them. CDR1 is LGHDT, CDR2 YNNKEL, per germline (reference sequence). The CDR3, as DNA: TGTGCCAGCAGCCACCGGGACAAGAACACTGAAGCTTTCTTT. It yields the protein CASSHRDKNTEAFF.

The chain links TRBV11-2 to TRBJ1-2; perhaps TRBD1 as D (6 bases). The germline gives CDR1 SGHAT, CDR2 FQNNGV. This CDR3 region has 13 residues. V lost 1 base, J lost 6 bases, and 9 bases lay in between. CDR3 sequence (DNA): TGTGCCAGCAGCTTAGGGCAGGGGAATGGCTACACCTTC. The encoded protein is CASSLGQGNGYTF. The full variable domain, with the rest looked up from reference TRBV11-2 and TRBJ1-2, is EAGVAQSPRYKIIEKRQSVAFWCNPISGHATLYWYQQILGQGPKLLIQFQNNGVVDDSQLPKDRFSAERLKGVDSTLKIQPAKLEDSAVYLCASSLGQGNGYTFGSGTRLTVV.

The J gene is TRBJ1-3, the V gene TRBV10-2; possible D gene TRBD1, 6 bases. Germline V lookup: CDR1 WSHSY, CDR2 SAAADI. V was pared by 8 bases and J by 0 bases, with 14 bases between. The CDR3 consists of 15 residues. CDR3 in amino acids: CASRQASSSGNTIYF. CDR3 bases: TGCGCCAGCCGACAGGCCTCGAGCTCTGGAAACACCATATATTTT.

V gene TRBV7-6 combines with J gene TRBJ2-7; D may be TRBD2 (5 bases). Trimming left V 0 bases short and J 6 bases short, with 18 bases between. Germline V gene sequence: CDR1 SGHVS, CDR2 FNYEAQ. CDR3 length equals 16 residues. The CDR3 DNA reads TGTGCCAGCAGCTTAGCGCTGGGGAGTGTTAGCTCCGAGCAGTACTTC. Its translation: CASSLALGSVSSEQYF.

The chain has TRBV28 and TRBJ2-5, with 11 bases aligning to TRBD2. Per the germline V gene, CDR1 is MDHEN and CDR2 is SYDVKM. The CDR3 is 15 amino acids. The V and J ends lost 1 base and 5 bases, in that order; junction bases with no gene match: 3. This CDR3 is CASSLLAGGLETQYF. CDR3 DNA sequence: TGTGCCAGCAGTTTATTAGCGGGGGGGCTGGAGACCCAGTACTTC.

This clone was detected a few times. The rearrangement joins TRBV28 to TRBJ2-3; TRBD2 aligns across 9 bases. The CDR3 is 18 residues long. Germline CDR1 MDHEN, CDR2 SYDVKM. V lost 2 bases and J lost 6; bases outside the gene matches: 15. The CDR3 nucleotides are TGTGCCAGCAGTTTAAGTTGGCGTCGCGGGGGGGCAGGGGATACGCAGTATTTT. It translates to CASSLSWRRGGAGDTQYF. Together with reference TRBV28 and TRBJ2-3, the CDR3 gives the full variable domain: DVKVTQSSRYLVKRTGEKVFLECVQDMDHENMFWYRQDPGLGLRLIYFSYDVKMKEKGDIPEGYSVSREKKERFSLILESASTNQTSMYLCASSLSWRRGGAGDTQYFGPGTRLTVL.

The chain carries TRBV28 and TRBJ1-5, with D possibly being TRBD1 (6 bases). Between the trimmed V and J ends, which lost 6 bases and 8 bases, there was a span of 14 bases. The CDR3 length is 13 residues. CDR1 is MDHEN and CDR2 is SYDVKM in the germline V gene. CDR3 in amino acids: CASSPTGREPQHF. CDR3 nucleotides: TGTGCCAGCAGCCCTACAGGGAGGGAGCCCCAGCATTTT.

V and J are TRBV28 and TRBJ2-7; perhaps TRBD2 as D (5 bases). This CDR3 is 13 amino acids long. V was shortened by 2 bases and J by 5 bases, with 10 bases between the two germline ends. CDR1 MDHEN and CDR2 SYDVKM come from the germline V gene. CDR3: CASSLGSLDEQYF. Here the CDR3 DNA reads TGTGCCAGCAGTTTAGGATCACTAGACGAGCAGTACTTC.